This T cell receptor beta chain was recorded in a study of coeliac disease. About the study: Coeliac patients had newly diagnosed active disease, refractory type I disease, or gluten-free diet control. Study-wide results and caveats: In active celiac disease, intraepithelial and lamina propria TRB and TRG repertoires were less clonal than controls. Largely private TRB repertoires meant most sequences were sample-unique.

Sequenced by immunoSEQ multiplex PCR; TCRdb stores in-frame clones only, minus some. Among about 8,000 clones listed, 57% were seen once. One frozen 500,000-cell aliquot per fraction was sequenced. There are 15 residues in the CDR3. The germline V gene encodes CDR1 MGHRA and CDR2 YSYEKL. Trimming took 4 bases from V and 3 from J; bases not matched to a gene: 2. This clone was detected only a few times. The antigen is unknown. The rearrangement uses TRBV4-1 and TRBJ1-4, with 10 bases identical to TRBD1. The sample consisted of intraepithelial lymphocytes from the gut. This sequence originates from a woman aged 60 to 75 with celiac disease. The chain's CDR3 is CASSPGTGANEKLFF. The DNA of the CDR3 is TGCGCCAGCAGCCCCGGGACAGGGGCTAATGAAAAACTGTTTTTT.